This TCR beta chain stems from a study of T cells after yellow fever vaccination. V shed 2 bases and J shed 4 bases, with 14 bases lying between them. There are 16 residues in the CDR3. Germline CDR1 and CDR2: SGHVS and FQNEAQ. This clonotype has a count of ten or more. The 5'RACE template-switching step produced TCR cDNA and added a universal primer site and UMIs. TCRdb reanalysed the 5' RACE reads using MiXCR and keeps one entry per CDR3 protein. The sample has about 300,000 distinct CDR3 sequences, around 6.8% seen once. The clonotype originates from a man aged 18 to 30 who received the YFV17D yellow fever vaccine. The sample here was PBMCs, taken around 45 days after the first yellow fever vaccination. V is TRBV7-8 and J is TRBJ1-4; unclear D gene. DNA of the CDR3: TGTGCCAGCAGCTTAACCCGGTACGGCCATAATGAAAAACTGTTTTTT. It is translated as CASSLTRYGHNEKLFF.